The T cell receptor beta chain under discussion was sequenced for a study of blood T cell repertoires in COVID-19. This CDR3 spans 17 amino acids. Germline V gene sequence: CDR1 SGHKS, CDR2 YYEKEE (reference sequence). The V gene end was trimmed by 4 bases and the J gene end by 2 bases; junction bases not matched to a gene: 12. In the authors' workflow: Reference gene primers were amplified, and this amplification served to estimate nucleated cell counts. The assay was immunoSEQ multiplex PCR, and TCRdb's table has in-frame clones only and misses some. V and J calls and clone size are as listed in that table; D and trimming were resolved from the DNA. The sample lists about 210,000 clones; 83% were seen once.

The J gene is TRBJ2-3, the V gene TRBV5-5; 8 nucleotides line up with TRBD1. Sequencing input: peripheral blood. The receptor's source is a middle-aged woman with active or convalescent COVID-19. The CDR3 loop reads CASSSNYRGVTTDTQYF. The CDR3 coding sequence is TGTGCCAGCAGCAGTAACTACAGGGGGGTAACCACAGATACGCAGTATTTT.